Below are 25 T cell receptor beta chains sequenced from a single sample in a study of liver allograft versus peripheral blood T cells. Turning to the study itself: What was compared were the T cell receptor repertoires in transplanted livers and those in the peripheral blood of recipients.

One entry per CDR3 protein, called by TCRdb with MiXCR from the reads. Of over 10,000 distinct CDR3 sequences in the sample, around a sixth were seen once. The receptors stem from a human patient who had a liver transplant. Some T cells may trace back to the graft donor.

This chain joins TRBV30 and TRBJ2-5; 10 positions agree with TRBD1. V was clipped by 4 bases and J by 5 bases; unmatched bases: 10. The CDR3 runs 15 residues. Germline lookup yields CDR1 GTSNPN and CDR2 SVGIG (reference sequence). CDR3 in DNA: TGTGCCTGGACCGGAAGACAGGGGGCCCGGGAGACCCAGTACTTC. Translation gives CAWTGRQGARETQYF.

There are many counts of this clonotype. V is TRBV6-1 and J is TRBJ1-1; a weak D match, TRBD1 (6 bases). In germline, CDR1 is MNHNS, CDR2 SASEGT. V was trimmed by 5 bases and J by 0 bases, leaving 10 bases between them. This CDR3 is 14 amino acids long. The CDR3 protein is CASSTGSMNTEAFF. CDR3 nucleotides: TGTGCCAGCAGTACAGGGTCGATGAACACTGAAGCTTTCTTT.

This clonotype was detected a few times. For the CDR3, the DNA is TGTGCCAGCAGCGTAGGGGGGGCGTGGGTGACAGATACGCAGTATTTT. Residues: CASSVGGAWVTDTQYF. The rearrangement uses TRBV9 and TRBJ2-3, with D possibly called TRBD1 or TRBD2 (6 bases each). Trimming left V 0 bases short and J 3 bases short, with 14 bases between. Germline CDR1 reads SGDLS; CDR2 reads YYNGEE. This CDR3 contains 16 residues.

This sequence joins TRBV10-3 and TRBJ2-7; D is uncertain. Germline V lookup: CDR1 ENHRY, CDR2 SYGVKD. Trimming stripped 7 bases from V and 0 bases from J, with 7 bases between. The CDR3 is made up of 12 amino acids. The CDR3 nucleotides are TGTGCCATCAAAACGGACTCCTACGAGCAGTACTTC. Amino acids: CAIKTDSYEQYF.

Sample share makes this clonotype medium-sized (0.01 to 0.1%). The CDR3 DNA follows: TGTGCCACCGGGGGACAGACATCCTACAATGAGCAGTTCTTC. Translating gives CATGGQTSYNEQFF. The chain has TRBV24-1 and TRBJ2-1, with 7 bases matching TRBD1. The CDR3 runs to 14 residues. Per the germline V gene, CDR1 is KGHDR and CDR2 is SFDVKD. After removal of 9 bases from V and 1 base from J, the junction contained 5 bases not matched to a gene.

This clonotype has only a few counts. The chain combines TRBV24-1 with TRBJ2-2; 11 bases map to TRBD2. CDR1 is KGHDR and CDR2 is SFDVKD in the germline V gene. This CDR3 is built from 17 residues. V lost 5 bases, J lost 3 bases, and 7 bases stayed unmatched. Here the CDR3 DNA reads TGTGCCACCAGTGTTGGTAGCGGGAGGGCCCACACCGGGGAGCTGTTTTTT. As protein: CATSVGSGRAHTGELFF.

In its sample, this clonotype ranks as medium-sized. The chain recombines TRBV7-2 with TRBJ1-2, with 12 positions matching TRBD1. The germline gives CDR1 SGHTA, CDR2 FQGNSA. V lost 4 bases and J lost 8; bases outside the gene matches: 14. This CDR3 contains 17 residues. The CDR3 coding sequence is TGTGCCAGCAGCTCCGTCGGACCGGGACAGGGGGCGGGGGGCTACACCTTC. Protein: CASSSVGPGQGAGGYTF.

V gene TRBV9 combines with J gene TRBJ1-2; the D gene is possibly TRBD1 (5 bases). The CDR3 has 13 residues. V lost 2 bases to trimming and J lost 6 bases, with 11 bases between them. The germline V gene has CDR1 SGDLS and CDR2 YYNGEE. DNA of the CDR3: TGTGCCAGCAGCGTGGGGGAGAAAAATGGCTACACCTTC. It yields the protein CASSVGEKNGYTF.

In its sample, this clonotype was seen a few times. The chain combines TRBV20-1 with TRBJ1-1, with D perhaps matching TRBD1 (6 bases). The CDR3 is made up of 16 amino acids. Germline assignment: CDR1 DFQATT and CDR2 SNEGSKA (reference sequence). The germline V and J ends were trimmed by 2 bases and 6 bases, with 22 bases remaining between them. The CDR3 protein is CSARPLGDIRTSEAFF. In DNA, the CDR3 is TGCAGTGCTAGACCTCTTGGGGACATACGAACATCTGAAGCTTTCTTT.

This clonotype was counted only a few times. This sequence joins TRBV29-1 and TRBJ2-3; 16 nucleotides agree with TRBD2. Trimming removed 5 bases from V and 5 bases from J; junction bases left unmatched: 4. The CDR3 covers 15 residues. Germline V gene data show CDR1 as SQVTM and CDR2 as ANQGSEA. The CDR3 here is CSVTGLAGGLDTQYF. In DNA, the CDR3 is TGCAGCGTTACGGGACTAGCGGGGGGGTTAGATACGCAGTATTTT.

A few counts support this clonotype. The rearrangement joins TRBV27 to TRBJ1-1; D gene uncertain. Between the trimmed V and J ends, which lost 4 bases and 0 bases, there was a span of 6 bases. Germline CDR1 is MNHEY and CDR2 is SMNVEV (reference sequence). The CDR3 totals 13 residues. The CDR3 here is CASSSNMNTEAFF. Written as DNA, the CDR3 is TGTGCCAGCAGTTCAAACATGAACACTGAAGCTTTCTTT.

This clonotype is labeled as medium-sized. V is TRBV6-5 and J is TRBJ1-1, with D hard to call. The CDR3 covers 11 residues. In germline, CDR1 is MNHEY, CDR2 SVGAGI. The V end was cut by 2 bases, the J end by 5 bases, with 3 bases between. This CDR3 is CASSYKTEAFF. In DNA, the CDR3 is TGTGCCAGCAGTTACAAGACTGAAGCTTTCTTT.

This clonotype qualifies as medium-sized. The chain recombines TRBV20-1 with TRBJ2-7, with 12 bases that match TRBD1. The CDR3 loop spans 14 amino acids. In germline, CDR1 is DFQATT, CDR2 SNEGSKA (reference sequence). V shed 1 base, J shed 2 bases, and the junction held 0 bases outside the gene matches. Here the CDR3 reads CSARGDRGPYEQYF. The CDR3 region has the DNA TGCAGTGCTAGAGGGGACAGGGGGCCCTACGAGCAGTACTTC.

This clonotype has a count of ten or more. The rearrangement links TRBV29-1 to TRBJ2-3; D may correspond to TRBD1 or TRBD2 (6 bases each). Germline assignment: CDR1 SQVTM and CDR2 ANQGSEA. The CDR3 runs 15 residues. V was shortened by 2 bases and J by 3 bases, with 15 bases between the two germline ends. Here the CDR3 reads CSVERRGADTDTQYF. The CDR3, as DNA: TGCAGCGTTGAAAGAAGGGGGGCGGATACAGATACGCAGTATTTT.

The chain is built from TRBV9 and TRBJ2-7; the match to TRBD1 covers 7 bases. V trimming: 0 bases; J trimming: 5 bases; junction bases outside the gene matches: 5. The CDR3 is made up of 14 amino acids. Germline loops: CDR1 SGDLS, CDR2 YYNGEE. This chain's CDR3 is CASSVDDRVHEQYF. The CDR3 nucleotides are TGTGCCAGCAGCGTAGACGACAGGGTCCACGAGCAGTACTTC.

V and J are TRBV20-1 and TRBJ1-5, with 10 bases identical to TRBD1. CDR1 and CDR2 from the germline V gene are DFQATT and SNEGSKA (reference sequence). CDR3 length equals 19 residues. J gave up 5 bases and V 6 bases, and 22 bases lay outside the gene matches. The chain's CDR3 is CSATATGGGYGPPYQPQHF. The CDR3 coding sequence is TGCAGTGCGACCGCGACAGGGGGCGGGTACGGGCCGCCTTATCAGCCCCAGCATTTT.

This clonotype is labeled as medium-sized. The chain employs TRBV13 and TRBJ2-1, with D possibly TRBD1 on 6 matching bases. The CDR3 contains 14 residues. Deletions cut 6 bases from V and 3 bases from J, with 12 bases between. Germline-derived CDR1 and CDR2 are PRHDT and FYEKMQ (reference sequence). CDR3 in amino acids: CASRQGPSYNEQFF. CDR3 DNA: TGTGCCAGCAGACAGGGACCCAGCTACAATGAGCAGTTCTTC. The whole variable domain, remainder taken from reference TRBV13 and TRBJ2-1, is AAGVIQSPRHLIKEKRETATLKCYPIPRHDTVYWYQQGPGQDPQFLISFYEKMQSDKGSIPDRFSAQQFSDYHSELNMSSLELGDSALYFCASRQGPSYNEQFFGPGTRLTVL.

In regard to this clonotype: A much larger clone lies a single base off, so this may be a read error. The V call is TRBV30, the J call TRBJ1-6; D not certain. This CDR3 comprises 12 residues. V gave up 4 bases and J gave up 9 bases, with 10 bases separating them. Germline V CDR1 and CDR2: GTSNPN, SVGIG (reference sequence). The CDR3 spells CAWTFQVSPLHF. CDR3 bases: TGTGCCTGGACCTTTCAAGTTTCACCCCTCCACTTT.

This clonotype is classed as medium-sized. The chain employs TRBV6-5 and TRBJ1-6; perhaps TRBD1 as D (6 bases). Trimming left V 2 bases short and J 8 bases short, with 10 bases between. This CDR3 has 14 amino acids. Germline CDR1 MNHEY, CDR2 SVGAGI. CDR3 in DNA: TGTGCCAGCAGTTACCGACAGGCGTATTCACCCCTCCACTTT. It translates to CASSYRQAYSPLHF.

V gene TRBV5-4 combines with J gene TRBJ2-7; 7 nucleotides match TRBD1. Germline V gene lookup returns CDR1 SGHNT and CDR2 YYREEE (reference sequence). V shed 4 bases and J 0 bases; nucleotides not matched to a gene: 4. The CDR3 has 14 residues. CDR3 in amino acids: CASSPTGDSYEQYF. CDR3 DNA: TGTGCCAGCAGCCCTACAGGGGACTCCTACGAGCAGTACTTC. The whole variable domain, remainder taken from reference TRBV5-4 and TRBJ2-7, is ETGVTQSPTHLIKTRGQQVTLRCSSQSGHNTVSWYQQALGQGPQFIFQYYREEENGRGNFPPRFSGLQFPNYSSELNVNALELDDSALYLCASSPTGDSYEQYFGPGTRLTVT.

This clonotype was seen ten or more times. This chain joins TRBV9 and TRBJ2-1; D gene unclear. Trimming took 4 bases from V and 0 from J, leaving 11 bases between them. This CDR3 contains 15 residues. Per the germline V gene, CDR1 is SGDLS and CDR2 is YYNGEE. CDR3: CASSFRPNSYNEQFF. Written as DNA, the CDR3 is TGTGCCAGCAGCTTCCGGCCTAACTCCTACAATGAGCAGTTCTTC. The full variable domain, in which reference TRBV9 and TRBJ2-1 provide the parts outside the CDR3, is DSGVTQTPKHLITATGQRVTLRCSPRSGDLSVYWYQQSLDQGLQFLIQYYNGEERAKGNILERFSAQQFPDLHSELNLSSLELGDSALYFCASSFRPNSYNEQFFGPGTRLTVL.

This clonotype was detected a few times. The gene calls are TRBV12-3 or TRBV12-4 and TRBJ1-1, with a weak D call TRBD1 (5 bases). The CDR3 is 15 amino acids. Trimming shortened V by 10 bases and J by 4 bases, and 22 bases separated the two germline ends. DNA of the CDR3: TGTGCCACCAAGAGCGGGGGTTCCGCTACCACTGAAGCTTTCTTT. Protein product: CATKSGGSATTEAFF.

Points on this clonotype: Germline and junction disagree at one end, which may indicate a read error. The V call is TRBV28, the J call TRBJ2-7; TRBD2 is a possible D gene (6 bases). The CDR3 sequence is 13 residues long. Germline V gives CDR1 MDHEN, CDR2 SYDVKM. The CDR3 sequence: CGILGLHSYEQYF. CDR3 coding DNA: TGCGGGATTTTGGGACTTCACTCCTACGAGCAGTACTTC.

The chain recombines TRBV25-1 with TRBJ1-4; no clear D gene. Germline-derived CDR1 and CDR2 are MGHDK and SYGVNS. Trimming pared 3 bases from V and 8 bases from J, leaving 16 bases between. The CDR3 loop spans 15 amino acids. CDR3 sequence (DNA): TGTGCCAGCAGTGATCGAGACATCGGTCGGGAAAAACTGTTTTTT. This gives the protein CASSDRDIGREKLFF.

V usage is TRBV11-3 and J usage is TRBJ2-5; D tentatively reads TRBD1 or TRBD2 (5 bases each). The CDR3 sequence is 13 residues long. The V gene's germline CDR1 is SGHNT and CDR2 YENEEA. V was clipped by 3 bases and J by 2 bases, with 7 bases between them. Written as DNA, the CDR3 is TGTGCCAGCAGCTTGGGACCGCAAGAGACCCAGTACTTC. It translates to CASSLGPQETQYF. The entire variable domain, with the rest obtained from reference TRBV11-3 and TRBJ2-5, is as follows: EAGVVQSPRYKIIEKKQPVAFWCNPISGHNTLYWYLQNLGQGPELLIRYENEEAVDDSQLPKDRFSAERLKGVDSTLKIQPAELGDSAVYLCASSLGPQETQYFGPGTRLLVL.